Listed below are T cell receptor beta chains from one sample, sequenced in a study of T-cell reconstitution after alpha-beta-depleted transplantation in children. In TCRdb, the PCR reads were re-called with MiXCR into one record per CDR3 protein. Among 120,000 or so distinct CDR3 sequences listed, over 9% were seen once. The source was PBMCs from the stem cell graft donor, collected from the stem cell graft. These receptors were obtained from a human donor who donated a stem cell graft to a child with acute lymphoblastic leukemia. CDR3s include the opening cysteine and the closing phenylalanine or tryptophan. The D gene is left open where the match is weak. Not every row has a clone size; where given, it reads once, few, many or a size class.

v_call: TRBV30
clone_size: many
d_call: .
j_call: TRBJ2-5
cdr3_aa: CAWSFRRTEAETQYF
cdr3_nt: TGTGCCTGGAGCTTTCGCCGGACAGAGGCGGAGACCCAGTACTTC

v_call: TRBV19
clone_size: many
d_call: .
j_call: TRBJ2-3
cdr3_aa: CASSIRSGTSTDTQYF
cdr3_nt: TGTGCCAGTAGTATCCGCAGCGGGACAAGCACAGATACGCAGTATTTT

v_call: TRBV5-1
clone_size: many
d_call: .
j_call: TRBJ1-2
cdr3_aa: CASSPLQPNYGYTF
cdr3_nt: TGCGCCAGCAGCCCGCTGCAGCCAAACTATGGCTACACCTTC

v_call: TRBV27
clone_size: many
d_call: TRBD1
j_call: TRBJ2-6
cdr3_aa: CASSKETGAAPGANVLTF
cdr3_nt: TGTGCCAGCAGTAAAGAGACAGGGGCCGCGCCTGGGGCCAACGTCCTGACTTTC

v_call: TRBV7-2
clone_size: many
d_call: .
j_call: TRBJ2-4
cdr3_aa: CASSLKGTVAKNIQYF
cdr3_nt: TGTGCCAGCAGCTTAAAGGGAACTGTAGCCAAAAACATTCAGTACTTC

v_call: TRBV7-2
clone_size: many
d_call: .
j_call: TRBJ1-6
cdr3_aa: CASSARGGYNSPLHF
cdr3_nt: TGTGCCAGCAGCGCCCGCGGGGGCTATAATTCACCCCTCCACTTT

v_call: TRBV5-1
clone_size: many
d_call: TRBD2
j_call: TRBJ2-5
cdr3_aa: CASSTRLAVKETQYF
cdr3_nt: TGCGCCAGCAGCACCAGACTAGCGGTGAAAGAGACCCAGTACTTC

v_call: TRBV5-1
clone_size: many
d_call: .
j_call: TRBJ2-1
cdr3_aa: CASSGWQGAVSEQFF
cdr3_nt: TGCGCCAGCAGCGGGTGGCAGGGCGCGGTGAGTGAGCAGTTCTTC

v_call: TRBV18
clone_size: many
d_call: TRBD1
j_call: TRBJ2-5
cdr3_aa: CASSPPRGLETQYF
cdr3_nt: TGTGCCAGCTCACCACCGAGGGGGCTTGAGACCCAGTACTTC

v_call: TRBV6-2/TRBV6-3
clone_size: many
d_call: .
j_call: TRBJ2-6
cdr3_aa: CASRRGRFSSGANVLTF
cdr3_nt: TGTGCCAGCAGAAGGGGACGATTTAGCTCTGGGGCCAACGTCCTGACTTTC

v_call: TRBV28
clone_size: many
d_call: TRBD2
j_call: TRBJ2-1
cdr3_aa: CASRPTSGSYNEQFF
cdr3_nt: TGTGCCAGCAGGCCCACTAGCGGGTCCTACAATGAGCAGTTCTTC

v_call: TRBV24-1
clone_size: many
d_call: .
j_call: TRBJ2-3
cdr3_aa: CATRQSSTDTQYF
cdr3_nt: TGTGCCACGAGACAGTCGAGCACAGATACGCAGTATTTT

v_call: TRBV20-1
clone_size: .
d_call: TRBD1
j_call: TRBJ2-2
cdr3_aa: CSARGQKVNTGELFF
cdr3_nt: TGCAGTGCTAGGGGACAGAAGGTCAACACCGGGGAGCTGTTTTTT

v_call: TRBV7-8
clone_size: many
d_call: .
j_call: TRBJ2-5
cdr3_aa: CASSLASPF
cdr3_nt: TGTGCCAGCAGCTTAGCTTCCCCCTTC

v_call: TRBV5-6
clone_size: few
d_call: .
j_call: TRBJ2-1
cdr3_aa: CASSLEALWTTHNEQFF
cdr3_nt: TGTGCCAGCAGCTTGGAGGCTTTGTGGACTACACACAATGAGCAGTTCTTC

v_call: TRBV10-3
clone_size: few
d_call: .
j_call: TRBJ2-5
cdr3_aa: CATLRRRQETQYF
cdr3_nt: TGTGCCACCCTGAGGAGGAGGCAAGAGACCCAGTACTTC

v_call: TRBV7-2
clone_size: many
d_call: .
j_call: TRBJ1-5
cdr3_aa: CASSIGVGPQHF
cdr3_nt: TGTGCCAGCAGCATTGGGGTGGGGCCCCAGCATTTT

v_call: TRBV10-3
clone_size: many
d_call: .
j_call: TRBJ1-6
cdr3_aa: CAISGQYNSPLHF
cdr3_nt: TGTGCCATCAGTGGGCAGTATAATTCACCCCTCCACTTT

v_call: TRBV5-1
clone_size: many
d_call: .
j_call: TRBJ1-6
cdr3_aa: CASSLVPRDSYNSPLHF
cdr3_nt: TGCGCCAGCAGCTTGGTACCCCGGGACTCCTATAATTCACCCCTCCACTTT

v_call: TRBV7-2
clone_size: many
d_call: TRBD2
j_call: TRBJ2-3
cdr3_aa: CASRASGGALDTQYF
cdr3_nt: TGTGCCAGCAGGGCTAGCGGGGGGGCGTTAGATACGCAGTATTTT

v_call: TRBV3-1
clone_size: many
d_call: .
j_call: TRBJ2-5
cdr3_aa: CASSQDRGFGETQYF
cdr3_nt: TGTGCCAGCAGCCAAGATAGGGGGTTTGGAGAGACCCAGTACTTC

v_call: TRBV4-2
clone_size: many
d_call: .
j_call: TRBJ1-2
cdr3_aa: CASSQEYGSSYGYTF
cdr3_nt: TGTGCCAGCAGCCAAGAATATGGCAGCTCTTATGGCTACACCTTC

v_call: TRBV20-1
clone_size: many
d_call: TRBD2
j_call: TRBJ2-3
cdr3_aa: CSADGREGTDTQYF
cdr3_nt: TGCAGTGCTGACGGGCGGGAGGGCACAGATACGCAGTATTTT